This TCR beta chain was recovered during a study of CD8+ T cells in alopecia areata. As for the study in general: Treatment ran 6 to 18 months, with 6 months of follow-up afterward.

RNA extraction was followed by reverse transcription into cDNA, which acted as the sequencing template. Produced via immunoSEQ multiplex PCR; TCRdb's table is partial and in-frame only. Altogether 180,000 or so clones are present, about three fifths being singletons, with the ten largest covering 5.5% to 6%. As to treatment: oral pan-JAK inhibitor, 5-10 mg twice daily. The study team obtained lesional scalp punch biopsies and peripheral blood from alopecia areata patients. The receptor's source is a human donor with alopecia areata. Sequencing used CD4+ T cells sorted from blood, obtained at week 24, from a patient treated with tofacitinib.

The chain's CDR3 is CASQPQGGAPNSPLHF. The CDR3 DNA sequence: TGTGCCAGCCAACCTCAAGGGGGGGCTCCTAATTCACCCCTCCACTTT. The J gene is TRBJ1-6, the V gene TRBV6-6; D is perhaps TRBD1 (6 bases). V lost 8 bases to trimming and J lost 6 bases, with 20 bases between them. The V gene's germline CDR1 is MNHNY and CDR2 SVGAGI (reference sequence). The CDR3 has 16 amino acids.